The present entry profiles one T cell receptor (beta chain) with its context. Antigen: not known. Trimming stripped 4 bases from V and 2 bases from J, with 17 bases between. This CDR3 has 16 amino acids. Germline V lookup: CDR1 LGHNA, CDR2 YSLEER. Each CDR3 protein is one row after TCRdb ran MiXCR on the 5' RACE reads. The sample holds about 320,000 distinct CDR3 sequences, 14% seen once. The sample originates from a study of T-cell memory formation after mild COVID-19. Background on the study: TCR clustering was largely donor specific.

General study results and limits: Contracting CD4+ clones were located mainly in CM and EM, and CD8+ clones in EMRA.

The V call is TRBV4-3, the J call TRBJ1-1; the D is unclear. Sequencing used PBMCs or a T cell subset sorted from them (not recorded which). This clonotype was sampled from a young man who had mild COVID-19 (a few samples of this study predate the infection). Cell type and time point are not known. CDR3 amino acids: CASSLAWNGVNTEAFF. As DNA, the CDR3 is TGCGCCAGCAGCCTAGCTTGGAACGGGGTTAACACTGAAGCTTTCTTT.